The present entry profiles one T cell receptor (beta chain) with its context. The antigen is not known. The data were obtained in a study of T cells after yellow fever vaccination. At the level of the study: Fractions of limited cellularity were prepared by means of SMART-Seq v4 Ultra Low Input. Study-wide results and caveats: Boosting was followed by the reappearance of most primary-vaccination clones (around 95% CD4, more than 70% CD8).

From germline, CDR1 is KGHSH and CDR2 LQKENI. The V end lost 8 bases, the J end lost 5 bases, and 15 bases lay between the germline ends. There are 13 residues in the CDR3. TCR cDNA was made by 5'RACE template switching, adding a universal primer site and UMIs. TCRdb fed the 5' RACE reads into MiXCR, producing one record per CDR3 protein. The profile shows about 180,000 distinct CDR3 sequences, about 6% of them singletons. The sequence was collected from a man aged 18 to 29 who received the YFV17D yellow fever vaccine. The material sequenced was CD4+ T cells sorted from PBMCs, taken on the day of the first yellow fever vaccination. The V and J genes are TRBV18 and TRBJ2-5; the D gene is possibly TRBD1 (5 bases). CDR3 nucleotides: TGTGCCAGCCTCCCAGGGAACAGGGAGACCCAGTACTTC. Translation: CASLPGNRETQYF. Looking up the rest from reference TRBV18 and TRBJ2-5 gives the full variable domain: NAGVMQNPRHLVRRRGQEARLRCSPMKGHSHVYWYRQLPEEGLKFMVYLQKENIIDESGMPKERFSAEFPKEGPSILRIQQVVRGDSAAYFCASLPGNRETQYFGPGTRLLVL.